This T cell receptor (beta chain) originates from a study of PD-L1 blockade in urothelial cancer. With V trimmed by 4 bases and J by 9 bases, 8 bases remained unmatched. The germline V gene has CDR1 SGHVS and CDR2 FNYEAQ. This CDR3 comprises 13 residues. Some clones are missing from TCRdb's copy, which holds only in-frame ones; the method was immunoSEQ multiplex PCR. The sample lists 35,000 to 45,000 clones, 90% occurring once. The source of this sequence is a man between 65 and 79 years old with urothelial cancer. The V and J genes are TRBV7-6 and TRBJ2-7; 8 bases align to TRBD2. The sequencing here drew on PBMCs, taken around atezolizumab (anti-PD-L1) treatment. The CDR3 nucleotides read TGTGCCAGCAGCTACCGAGCGGGAGAAGGGCAGTACTTC. As protein: CASSYRAGEGQYF.